The 18 T cell receptor beta chains given below trace back to one sample, sequenced in a study of blood T cell repertoires in COVID-19. TCRdb's table, derived via immunoSEQ multiplex PCR, lists solely in-frame clones and lacks some. The table records hundreds of thousands of clones, approximately 88% of them present only once. Sequencing was carried out using peripheral blood. The receptors stem from a woman aged 65 to 85 with COVID-19, enrolled during active disease.

The rearrangement links TRBV12-3 or TRBV12-4 to TRBJ1-1; D perhaps matches TRBD1 (5 bases). The V end was cut by 4 bases, the J end by 3 bases, with 9 bases between. This CDR3 has 13 residues. The DNA for the CDR3 is TGTGCCAGCAGTTCACTCAGGGACACTGAAGCTTTCTTT. This codes for CASSSLRDTEAFF.

This clone was detected only a few times. The V and J genes are TRBV12-1 and TRBJ2-1; TRBD2 is the table's D call, not checked against the DNA. TRBV12-1 is tagged as a pseudogene. This CDR3 region has 15 residues. The CDR3 sequence is CASSLGGRTDNEQFF. The CDR3 DNA is TGTGCCAGCAGCTTGGGCGGGAGGACCGACAATGAGCAGTTCTTC.

This clone was recorded only once. This sequence joins TRBV6-5 and TRBJ1-2; D is perhaps TRBD1 (6 bases). V gave up 7 bases and J gave up 4 bases, with 19 bases separating them. CDR1 and CDR2 (germline): MNHEY, SVGAGI. The CDR3 extends over 15 amino acids. For the CDR3, the DNA is TGTGCCAGCAAGAGCTCCGGGACACGAATCTATGGCTACACCTTC. Its translation is CASKSSGTRIYGYTF.

The chain recombines TRBV19 with TRBJ1-5; 11 bases map to TRBD1. This CDR3 has 17 residues. The germline V gene has CDR1 LNHDA and CDR2 SQIVND (reference sequence). With V trimmed by 1 base and J by 6 bases, 8 bases remained unmatched. The CDR3: CASSIGGQGASAQPQHF. CDR3 DNA sequence: TGTGCCAGTAGTATAGGTGGACAGGGGGCTTCGGCTCAGCCCCAGCATTTT.

Written as DNA, the CDR3 is TGTGCCAGCAGTGACTTGGACAGGGGGCAAGATACGCAGTATTTT. Translating it yields CASSDLDRGQDTQYF. This chain uses TRBV25-1 with TRBJ2-3; 11 bases match TRBD1. V lost 3 bases to trimming and J lost 5 bases; unmatched junction nucleotides: 4. Germline CDR1 MGHDK, CDR2 SYGVNS. The CDR3 totals 15 residues.

This clone came up a few times. This chain links TRBV19 with TRBJ2-7; perhaps TRBD1 as D (5 bases). Between the trimmed V and J ends, which lost 3 bases and 3 bases, there was a span of 15 bases. Germline loops: CDR1 LNHDA, CDR2 SQIVND (reference sequence). CDR3 length: 15 amino acids. In DNA, the CDR3 is TGTGCCAGTAGTATCGGACACGGATCTGGCTACGAGCAGTACTTC. Amino acid sequence: CASSIGHGSGYEQYF. Together with reference TRBV19 and TRBJ2-7, the CDR3 gives the full variable domain: DGGITQSPKYLFRKEGQNVTLSCEQNLNHDAMYWYRQDPGQGLRLIYYSQIVNDFQKGDIAEGYSVSREKKESFPLTVTSAQKNPTAFYLCASSIGHGSGYEQYFGPGTRLTVT.

V and J are TRBV4-1 and TRBJ2-7; 12 bases agree with TRBD2. V lost 1 base to trimming and J lost 7 bases; unmatched junction nucleotides: 5. The germline V gene has CDR1 MGHRA and CDR2 YSYEKL. There are 15 residues in the CDR3. CDR3 nucleotide sequence: TGCGCCAGCAGCCAAGGGACTAGCGGGAATTGGGAGCAGTACTTC. Translating gives CASSQGTSGNWEQYF.

The rearrangement joins TRBV27 to TRBJ1-5, with D maybe TRBD1 (6 bases). Trimming took off 8 bases at V and 1 base at J, with 15 bases between the two ends. This CDR3 is 15 amino acids long. CDR1 and CDR2 from the germline V gene are MNHEY and SMNVEV (reference sequence). This chain's CDR3 is CASPPQGWSNQPQHF. The CDR3 nucleotides read TGTGCCAGCCCCCCACAGGGATGGAGCAATCAGCCCCAGCATTTT.

The gene calls are TRBV2 and TRBJ1-2, with 10 bases lining up with TRBD1. Germline values: CDR1 SNHLY, CDR2 FYNNEI. Germline trimming cut 3 bases from V and 6 bases from J; bases unmatched to any gene: 7. The CDR3 runs 15 residues. CDR3 sequence reads: CASSDFMGQGHGYTF. The CDR3 bases are TGTGCCAGCAGTGATTTTATGGGACAGGGGCATGGCTACACCTTC.

The CDR3 here is CASSLDRGQYEQYF. The CDR3 DNA follows: TGTGCCAGCAGCTTGGACAGGGGGCAATACGAGCAGTACTTC. This rearrangement joins TRBV5-4 to TRBJ2-7; 9 bases agree with TRBD1. This CDR3 has 14 residues. Germline values: CDR1 SGHNT, CDR2 YYREEE (reference sequence). The junction had 2 bases not matched to a gene; V was cut back by 0 bases and J by 4 bases.

The J gene is TRBJ1-5, the V gene TRBV19, with a possible D match to TRBD1 (6 bases). The germline gives CDR1 LNHDA, CDR2 SQIVND (reference sequence). This CDR3 is built from 16 residues. Trimming removed 7 bases at V and 5 bases at J, with 21 bases between. Here the CDR3 DNA reads TGTGCCAGTACCCCCTTCCAGGGGCTCCGGTATCAGCCCCAGCATTTT. Residues: CASTPFQGLRYQPQHF.

This chain uses TRBV19 with TRBJ1-5, with TRBD1 matching over 8 bases. This CDR3 contains 15 residues. From germline, CDR1 is LNHDA and CDR2 SQIVND (reference sequence). Trimming at V came to 7 bases and at J to 5 bases, leaving 10 bases not matched to a gene. The CDR3: CASTPGTGGDQPQHF. In nucleotides, the CDR3 is TGTGCCAGTACCCCGGGAACAGGGGGTGATCAGCCCCAGCATTTT.

This clone appeared once. The CDR3 coding sequence is TGTGCCAGCAGCTCATCGACTAGCGGAGGGCAAGAGACCCAGTACTTC. Protein sequence: CASSSSTSGGQETQYF. The rearrangement uses TRBV7-2 and TRBJ2-5, with 9 bases identical to TRBD2. Germline V gene sequence: CDR1 SGHTA, CDR2 FQGNSA. The CDR3 length is 16 residues. V dropped 4 bases and J dropped 2; count of bases not matched to a gene: 8.

This clone turned up a few times. The rearrangement joins TRBV28 to TRBJ1-4, with a possible D match to TRBD1 (6 bases). The CDR3 contains 14 residues. Trimming shortened V by 3 bases and J by 6 bases, and 11 bases separated the two germline ends. Germline assignment: CDR1 MDHEN and CDR2 SYDVKM. The CDR3 DNA sequence: TGTGCCAGCAGTTTTGGGGGGGCTGATGAAAAACTGTTTTTT. It is translated as CASSFGGADEKLFF.

The chain is built from TRBV19 and TRBJ2-4; D is perhaps TRBD2 (5 bases). The CDR3 is made up of 16 amino acids. The germline V gene encodes CDR1 LNHDA and CDR2 SQIVND (reference sequence). Trimming cost V 10 bases and J 1 base, with 20 bases left between them. CDR3 residues: CATEPGRGRAKNIQYF. CDR3 coding DNA: TGTGCCACAGAGCCTGGGCGAGGGCGGGCCAAAAACATTCAGTACTTC.

This chain uses TRBV7-9 with TRBJ2-1; 11 bases are shared with TRBD2. Germline V lookup: CDR1 SEHNR, CDR2 FQNEAQ (reference sequence). The V and J ends lost 1 base and 6 bases, in that order; junction bases with no gene match: 2. The CDR3 runs to 15 residues. The CDR3 here is CASSLVLAGVNEQFF. The CDR3 nucleotides are TGTGCCAGCAGCTTAGTACTAGCGGGGGTCAATGAGCAGTTCTTC.

The chain is built from TRBV19 and TRBJ2-3; TRBD2 matches at 8 bases. The J segment lost 2 bases and the V segment lost 3 bases, leaving 4 bases of the junction unmatched. CDR3 size: 15 residues. Germline loops: CDR1 LNHDA, CDR2 SQIVND (reference sequence). CDR3 DNA sequence: TGTGCCAGTAGTATTCCAGCGGGAGACACAGATACGCAGTATTTT. This encodes CASSIPAGDTDTQYF.

This clone occurred once. J is TRBJ2-1 and V is TRBV9, with 7 bases lining up with TRBD1. Germline lookup yields CDR1 SGDLS and CDR2 YYNGEE. Trimming cost V 4 bases and J 3 bases; bases outside gene matches: 7. This CDR3 comprises 15 residues. This CDR3 reads CASSTEGQDYNEQFF. The CDR3, as DNA: TGTGCCAGCAGCACAGAAGGACAGGACTACAATGAGCAGTTCTTC.